These 4 T cell receptor beta chains came from one sample sequenced in a study of T cells after yellow fever vaccination. TCRdb reprocessed the 5' RACE reads with MiXCR, giving one entry per CDR3 protein. Here the sample spans over 130,000 distinct CDR3 sequences, over 7% being singletons. Material: CD4+ T cells sorted from PBMCs, obtained 5 days after the yellow fever booster vaccination. These receptors came from a man between 25 and 39 years old who received the YFV17D yellow fever vaccine.

This clonotype was seen at least ten times. This CDR3 reads CASSSQTGTSYEQYF. In DNA form, the CDR3 reads TGTGCCAGCAGCTCACAGACAGGGACCTCCTACGAGCAGTACTTC. The V and J genes are TRBV7-2 and TRBJ2-7; 7 positions match TRBD1. This CDR3 region has 15 residues. Looked up from germline, CDR1 is SGHTA and CDR2 is FQGNSA. Unmatched junction bases numbered 6, after V lost 4 bases and J lost 0 bases.

This clonotype was recorded at least ten times. As DNA, the CDR3 is TGTGCCAGCTCACCACTTTCGGAGAACACCGGGGAGCTGTTTTTT. This gives the protein CASSPLSENTGELFF. The gene calls are TRBV18 and TRBJ2-2, with D unresolved. Trimming took 1 base from V and 1 from J, leaving 7 bases between them. CDR1 is KGHSH, CDR2 LQKENI, per germline. The CDR3 is 15 residues long.

This clonotype was seen ten or more times. The rearrangement uses TRBV20-1 and TRBJ2-7, with 11 bases fitting TRBD2. Germline V gene sequence: CDR1 DFQATT, CDR2 SNEGSKA (reference sequence). This CDR3 is built from 15 residues. The V segment lost 3 bases and the J segment 3 bases; nucleotides outside the gene matches: 7. The CDR3 nucleotides read TGCAGTGCTAGCCTACTAGCGGGAGTAAACTACGAGCAGTACTTC. As protein: CSASLLAGVNYEQYF.

This clonotype was detected ten times or more. This chain uses TRBV27 with TRBJ2-3; TRBD2 agrees at 11 bases. Germline V gene lookup returns CDR1 MNHEY and CDR2 SMNVEV (reference sequence). The CDR3 totals 17 residues. V gave up 5 bases and J gave up 4 bases; unmatched junction bases: 11. CDR3 bases: TGTGCCAGCAGTACCTATGGTAGCGGGAGGGCCTCAGATACGCAGTATTTT. This encodes CASSTYGSGRASDTQYF.